The rows below give T cell receptor beta chains drawn from one sample of a study of T cells in narcolepsy. Clones were read by immunoSEQ multiplex PCR, and TCRdb kept only the in-frame ones, dropping some. The repertoire includes tens of thousands of clones, roughly 87% of them detected once, and around 0.86% sits in the top ten. Material for sequencing was CD45RA- memory CD4+ T cells from PBMCs. The source of these receptors is a human donor with narcolepsy. CDR3s include the opening cysteine and the closing phenylalanine or tryptophan. A D gene is named only where the DNA matches it firmly. A row's size may be missing; if present it is once, few, many or a size class.

J	D	V	size	CDR3	DNA
TRBJ2-7	NA	TRBV18	NA	CASSPVLGGRGATYEQYF	TGTGCCAGCTCACCGGTCCTGGGGGGGCGGGGAGCGACCTACGAGCAGTACTTC
TRBJ2-1	NA	TRBV5-1	NA	CASSLGGKLAEQFF	TGCGCCAGCAGCTTGGGCGGGAAATTGGCTGAGCAGTTCTTC
TRBJ1-3	NA	TRBV19	once	CASTNGPFSGNTIYF	TGTGCCAGTACCAACGGACCGTTCTCTGGAAACACCATATATTTT
TRBJ1-1	TRBD1	TRBV30	once	CAWSTGTGPHTEAFF	TGTGCCTGGAGTACGGGGACAGGCCCTCACACTGAAGCTTTCTTT
TRBJ2-5	TRBD2	TRBV7-9	NA	CASSPRPSGNRRETQYF	TGTGCCAGCAGCCCGAGGCCTAGCGGGAACCGCCGAGAGACCCAGTACTTC
TRBJ2-3	TRBD2	TRBV7-2	NA	CASSPQTSGRVVVDTQYF	TGTGCCAGCAGCCCCCAGACTAGCGGGAGAGTGGTTGTGGATACGCAGTATTTT
TRBJ2-7	NA	TRBV7-8	NA	CASSLDGGYEQYF	TGTGCCAGCAGCTTAGATGGTGGCTACGAGCAGTACTTC
TRBJ1-2	NA	TRBV28	NA	CASSLPGTNQIYGYTF	TGTGCCAGCAGTCTACCCGGGACGAACCAGATTTATGGCTACACCTTC
TRBJ1-6	NA	TRBV7-8	NA	CASSLQGNSPLHF	TGTGCCAGCAGCTTACAGGGGAATTCACCCCTCCACTTT
TRBJ2-7	TRBD2	TRBV18	NA	CASSQSSGRSEQYF	TGTGCCAGCTCACAGTCTAGCGGGAGAAGCGAGCAGTACTTC
TRBJ2-5	TRBD1	TRBV2	NA	CASSEGQPRGTQYF	TGTGCCAGCAGTGAGGGACAGCCGCGAGGGACCCAGTACTTC
TRBJ2-2	TRBD2	TRBV27	NA	CASSELKTSGGAGSTGELFF	TGTGCCAGCAGTGAACTAAAGACTAGCGGGGGGGCGGGGAGCACCGGGGAGCTGTTTTTT
TRBJ1-1	NA	TRBV5-5	NA	CASSLLPGTEAFF	TGTGCCAGCAGCTTGTTACCCGGGACTGAAGCTTTCTTT
TRBJ2-5	TRBD2	TRBV10-2	NA	CASGLVEETQYF	TGCGCCAGCGGACTAGTGGAAGAGACCCAGTACTTC
TRBJ1-2	TRBD1	TRBV7-6	NA	CASSHDRAYGYTF	TGTGCCAGCAGCCATGACAGGGCCTATGGCTACACCTTC
TRBJ2-2	TRBD2	TRBV5-1	NA	CASRPTSGSGGELFF	TGCGCCAGCAGGCCCACTAGCGGGAGCGGCGGGGAGCTGTTTTTT
TRBJ2-1	NA	TRBV25-1	NA	CASSEAKIGGYNEQFF	TGTGCCAGCAGTGAAGCAAAGATTGGGGGCTACAATGAGCAGTTCTTC
TRBJ2-5	NA	TRBV5-5	NA	CASSVPGQQETQYF	TGTGCCAGCAGCGTTCCGGGACAACAAGAGACCCAGTACTTC
TRBJ2-2	NA	TRBV15	few	CATRSQYTGELFF	TGTGCCACCAGGTCACAGTACACCGGGGAGCTGTTTTTT
TRBJ2-1	NA	TRBV27	NA	CASRPPGAESSNEQFF	TGTGCCAGCAGACCCCCGGGGGCCGAAAGCTCCAATGAGCAGTTCTTC
TRBJ2-7	NA	TRBV7-2	NA	CASSLEAGPSYEQYF	TGTGCCAGCAGCTTAGAGGCAGGGCCTTCCTACGAGCAGTACTTC
TRBJ2-7	NA	TRBV9	NA	CASSVEGGGGPLREQYF	TGTGCCAGCAGCGTAGAAGGTGGTGGCGGGCCGCTTCGGGAGCAGTACTTC
TRBJ1-1	NA	TRBV29-1	NA	CSVVFGRNTEAFF	TGCAGCGTTGTTTTCGGACGGAACACTGAAGCTTTCTTT